The TCR beta chain under discussion was sequenced for a study of CD8 T cells in Susac syndrome. Germline CDR1 and CDR2: MGHRA and YSYEKL. CDR3 length: 15 amino acids. V lost 6 bases to trimming and J lost 2 bases; unmatched junction nucleotides: 7. Blood CD8+ and CD4+ T cells underwent high-throughput TCR beta sequencing. Random hexamers were used to reverse transcribe the RNA input (about 0.45 to 1 ug). An immunoSEQ multiplex PCR generated amplified TCR beta CDR3 products spanning 54 Vbeta and 13 Jbeta. TCRdb itself ran the immunoSEQ multiplex PCR reads through MiXCR, one entry per CDR3 protein. The sample includes about 70,000 distinct CDR3 sequences, under 96% of them seen just once. About this clonotype itself: Its specificity is unknown.

General study results and limits: It was acknowledged in the study that its TCR sequencing and HLA analysis involved a relatively small number of individuals.

The chain has TRBV4-1 and TRBJ2-5; 9 positions agree with TRBD2. Sequencing was done on a sample of CD4+ T cells from PBMCs. This clonotype was sampled from a human donor with multiple sclerosis. This CDR3 reads CASRRAGGPQETQYF. CDR3 nucleotide sequence: TGCGCCAGCAGAAGAGCGGGGGGCCCACAAGAGACCCAGTACTTC.